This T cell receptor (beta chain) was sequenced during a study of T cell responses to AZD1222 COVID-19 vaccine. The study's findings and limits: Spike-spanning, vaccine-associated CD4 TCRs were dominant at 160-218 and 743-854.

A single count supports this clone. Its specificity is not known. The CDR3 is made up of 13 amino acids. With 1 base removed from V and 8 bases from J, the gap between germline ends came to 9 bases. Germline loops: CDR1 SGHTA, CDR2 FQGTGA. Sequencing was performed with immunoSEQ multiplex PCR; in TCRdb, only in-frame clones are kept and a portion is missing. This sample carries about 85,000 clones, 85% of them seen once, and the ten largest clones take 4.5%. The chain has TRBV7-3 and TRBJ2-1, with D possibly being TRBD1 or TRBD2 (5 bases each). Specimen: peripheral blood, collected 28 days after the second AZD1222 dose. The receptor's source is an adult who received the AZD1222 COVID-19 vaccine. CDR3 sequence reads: CASSLSPGHEQFF. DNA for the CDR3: TGTGCCAGCAGCTTAAGTCCGGGGCATGAGCAGTTCTTC.